Each of the 28 T cell receptor beta chains below was sequenced from the same sample in a study of T cell responses to AZD1222 COVID-19 vaccine. Here immunoSEQ multiplex PCR was the method, and the copy in TCRdb shows in-frame clones only, minus some. The sample consists of some 80,000 clones, roughly nine tenths of them appearing once. Material: peripheral blood, obtained on day 0 of AZD1222 vaccination. These receptors were collected from an adult in good health.

This chain connects TRBV30 to TRBJ1-1, with 8 bases matching TRBD1. Germline V gene sequence: CDR1 GTSNPN, CDR2 SVGIG (reference sequence). The CDR3 runs 13 residues. V lost 8 bases to trimming and J lost 5 bases; unmatched junction nucleotides: 10. This CDR3 is CANGQGARTEAFF. Written as DNA, the CDR3 is TGTGCCAACGGCCAGGGGGCGAGGACTGAAGCTTTCTTT.

V is TRBV24-1 and J is TRBJ1-1; tentative D call: TRBD1 (5 bases). Trimming removed 12 bases from V and 13 bases from J, with 20 bases in between. Germline V gene data show CDR1 as KGHDR and CDR2 as SFDVKD. This CDR3 region has 11 residues. The CDR3 reads CAPYRGRGGFF. The CDR3 DNA follows: TGTGCCCCTTATAGGGGCCGCGGCGGTTTCTTT.

This clone was observed a few times. This chain links TRBV7-2 with TRBJ2-5, with 7 bases that match TRBD2. The length of the CDR3 is 15 residues. With V trimmed by 2 bases and J by 1 base, 4 bases remained unmatched. The germline V gene encodes CDR1 SGHTA and CDR2 FQGNSA. In nucleotides, the CDR3 is TGTGCCAGCAGCTTAAAGGCGGGAGTCCAAGAGACCCAGTACTTC. Translation gives CASSLKAGVQETQYF.

This chain connects TRBV7-8 to TRBJ2-4; D unclear. The CDR3 consists of 14 residues. Trimming stripped 5 bases from V and 8 bases from J, with 16 bases between. Germline V lookup: CDR1 SGHVS, CDR2 FQNEAQ. The DNA for the CDR3 is TGTGCCAGCAGCCCGGGTCTCCCAGCGCACATTCAGTACTTC. The encoded protein is CASSPGLPAHIQYF.

The J gene is TRBJ1-1, the V gene TRBV5-1, with TRBD1 matching over 12 bases. Germline V gives CDR1 SGHRS, CDR2 YFSETQ. Trimming removed 1 base from V and 2 bases from J; junction bases left unmatched: 6. This CDR3 comprises 17 residues. Written as DNA, the CDR3 is TGCGCCAGCAGCTTGTCCGGGACAGGGGGCCTTAACACTGAAGCTTTCTTT. It yields the protein CASSLSGTGGLNTEAFF.

V is TRBV6-2 or TRBV6-3 and J is TRBJ1-2, with a tentative D call TRBD1 (5 bases). Germline assignment: CDR1 MNHEY and CDR2 SVGEGT. CDR3 length: 13 residues. The V end was cut by 0 bases, the J end by 7 bases, with 9 bases between. In DNA form, the CDR3 reads TGTGCCAGCAGTTACTCCGGGGGTACTGGCTACACCTTC. Translation gives CASSYSGGTGYTF.

The chain carries TRBV6-5 and TRBJ2-2; D perhaps matches TRBD2 (6 bases). CDR3 length: 14 amino acids. V lost 7 bases to trimming and J lost 10 bases, with 19 bases between them. Germline V gene sequence: CDR1 MNHEY, CDR2 SVGAGI. CDR3 residues: CASTLATSSEELFF. The CDR3 DNA follows: TGTGCCAGCACCCTAGCGACGTCCTCTGAGGAGCTGTTTTTT.

In DNA, the CDR3 is TGTGCCACCAGCGCACCGGGACAGAGAGGAAACACCATATATTTT. Protein product: CATSAPGQRGNTIYF. The chain is built from TRBV15 and TRBJ1-3; TRBD1 matches at 7 bases. The CDR3 is made up of 15 amino acids. The V gene's germline CDR1 is LNHNV and CDR2 YYDKDF (reference sequence). Trimming took 5 bases from V and 4 from J; bases not matched to a gene: 8.

The chain combines TRBV28 with TRBJ1-2; the D is unclear. This CDR3 has 13 residues. Trimming shortened V by 5 bases and J by 4 bases, and 11 bases separated the two germline ends. The germline gives CDR1 MDHEN, CDR2 SYDVKM. Here the CDR3 reads CASSPAAVYGYTF. The CDR3 bases are TGTGCCAGCAGTCCAGCGGCAGTCTATGGCTACACCTTC.

The CDR3 reads CASSYGRISADTQYF. CDR3 bases: TGTGCCAGCAGTTACGGGCGGATCTCCGCGGATACGCAGTATTTT. The gene calls are TRBV6-2 or TRBV6-3 and TRBJ2-3; D remains ambiguous. Between the trimmed V and J ends, which lost 2 bases and 6 bases, there was a span of 15 bases. The CDR3 sequence is 15 residues long. Germline V gene data show CDR1 as MNHEY and CDR2 as SVGEGT.

J is TRBJ1-1 and V is TRBV10-1; 11 bases are shared with TRBD1. Germline V lookup: CDR1 WNHNN, CDR2 SYGVQD (reference sequence). With 3 bases clipped from V and 1 base from J, the junction kept 7 bases outside the gene matches. The CDR3 is made up of 17 amino acids. CDR3 coding DNA: TGCGCCAGCAGTGAAGGGACAGGGGGTTTCCGGAACACTGAAGCTTTCTTT. Translated, it gives CASSEGTGGFRNTEAFF.

The gene calls are TRBV30 and TRBJ2-7; D may correspond to TRBD1 or TRBD2 (6 bases each). The CDR3 totals 14 residues. V lost 4 bases, J lost 3 bases, and 16 bases lay in between. CDR1 and CDR2 (germline): GTSNPN, SVGIG (reference sequence). CDR3 coding DNA: TGTGCCTGGACCCGGGGGACACAGTACTACGAGCAGTACTTC. The encoded protein is CAWTRGTQYYEQYF.

CDR3 protein: CATSREGNRGIGGGELFF. The CDR3 nucleotides read TGTGCCACCAGCAGAGAGGGGAATCGCGGAATAGGGGGCGGGGAGCTGTTTTTT. The V gene is TRBV15, the J gene TRBJ2-2; D might be TRBD1 (6 bases). V lost 0 bases, J lost 7 bases, and 21 bases lay in between. Per the germline V gene, CDR1 is LNHNV and CDR2 is YYDKDF (reference sequence). CDR3 size: 18 residues.

This chain links TRBV6-5 with TRBJ1-5; D not resolved. CDR1 is MNHEY and CDR2 is SVGAGI in the germline V gene. With 8 bases removed from V and 3 bases from J, the gap between germline ends came to 8 bases. The CDR3 runs 12 residues. The CDR3 nucleotides are TGTGCCAGCGGTCGGATCAATCAGCCCCAGCATTTT. Translated, it gives CASGRINQPQHF.

The CDR3 DNA follows: TGTGCCAGCAGTGGCACAGGGGGCTGGTTGAATGAGCAGTTCTTC. It specifies CASSGTGGWLNEQFF. The chain uses TRBV6-2 or TRBV6-3 and TRBJ2-1, with 9 bases fitting TRBD1. V shed 5 bases, J shed 7 bases, and the junction held 9 bases outside the gene matches. The V gene's germline CDR1 is MNHEY and CDR2 SVGEGT. CDR3 length: 15 amino acids.

The chain is built from TRBV10-3 and TRBJ2-3, with TRBD2 matching 12 bases. V gave up 6 bases and J gave up 1 base; unmatched junction bases: 2. The CDR3 length is 15 residues. Germline V lookup: CDR1 ENHRY, CDR2 SYGVKD. The chain's CDR3 is CAIRWTSGGTDTQYF. Here the CDR3 DNA reads TGTGCCATCAGATGGACTAGCGGGGGCACAGATACGCAGTATTTT.

As concerns this clone: One junction end disagrees with the germline gene, perhaps due to a read error. V usage is TRBV6-5 and J usage is TRBJ2-3; D tentatively fits TRBD1 or TRBD2 (5 bases each). The CDR3 runs 12 residues. Germline V gives CDR1 MNHEY, CDR2 SVGAGI. This CDR3 is CASSPRDPLGYF. For the CDR3, the DNA is TGTGCCAGCAGCCCCCGGGACCCCTTAGGATACTTT.

This clone was observed a few times. This chain connects TRBV6-5 to TRBJ2-3, with 14 bases fitting TRBD2. J lost 3 bases, V lost 6 bases, and 2 bases had no gene match. Looked up from germline, CDR1 is MNHEY and CDR2 is SVGAGI. There are 15 residues in the CDR3. The CDR3: CASSGLAGGTDTQYF. CDR3 in DNA: TGTGCCAGCAGCGGACTAGCGGGAGGTACAGATACGCAGTATTTT.

The rearrangement uses TRBV28 and TRBJ1-3, with a tentative D call TRBD1 (6 bases). CDR1 and CDR2 from the germline V gene are MDHEN and SYDVKM. This CDR3 comprises 16 residues. The V and J ends lost 3 bases and 2 bases respectively, with 14 bases between them. CDR3 DNA: TGTGCCAGCAGTTTTAGGGGGGAGTTTACTGGAAACACCATATATTTT. This codes for CASSFRGEFTGNTIYF.

This chain joins TRBV6-5 and TRBJ2-7, with 9 bases aligning to TRBD2. The CDR3 loop spans 15 amino acids. Per the germline V gene, CDR1 is MNHEY and CDR2 is SVGAGI. J gave up 2 bases and V 6 bases, and 8 bases lay outside the gene matches. Here the CDR3 reads CASSQSRGGPYEQYF. In nucleotides, the CDR3 is TGTGCCAGCAGCCAGTCGCGGGGGGGCCCCTACGAGCAGTACTTC.

V is TRBV7-9 and J is TRBJ1-4, with D perhaps matching TRBD1 (6 bases). Germline CDR1 is SEHNR and CDR2 is FQNEAQ (reference sequence). Trimming stripped 5 bases from V and 13 bases from J, with 14 bases between. The CDR3 has 12 amino acids. CDR3 sequence: CASSHGGARLFF. The CDR3 DNA follows: TGTGCCAGCAGCCATGGGGGGGCCCGACTGTTTTTT.

This rearrangement joins TRBV2 to TRBJ2-7; 8 nucleotides agree with TRBD1. This CDR3 has 14 residues. Germline V CDR1 and CDR2: SNHLY, FYNNEI. V trimming: 6 bases; J trimming: 2 bases; junction bases outside the gene matches: 6. The CDR3 protein is CASRRTGNPYEQYF. The CDR3 DNA reads TGTGCCAGCAGAAGGACAGGGAATCCCTACGAGCAGTACTTC.

The chain recombines TRBV19 with TRBJ2-2, with 7 positions matching TRBD1. After removal of 7 bases from V and 1 base from J, the junction contained 6 bases not matched to a gene. The CDR3 totals 15 residues. CDR1 is LNHDA and CDR2 is SQIVND in the germline V gene (reference sequence). CDR3 in amino acids: CASIRRTGNTGELFF. The CDR3 coding sequence is TGTGCCAGTATTAGGAGGACAGGGAACACCGGGGAGCTGTTTTTT.

The chain couples TRBV3-1 (or the pseudogene TRBV3-2) to TRBJ2-2, with no clear D. V was trimmed by 1 base and J by 2 bases, leaving 11 bases between them. The CDR3 is 16 residues long. Germline values: CDR1 LGHDT, CDR2 YNNKEL (reference sequence). CDR3 region: CASSQVSLINTGELFF. Written as DNA, the CDR3 is TGTGCCAGCAGCCAAGTGTCACTTATTAACACCGGGGAGCTGTTTTTT.

The chain uses TRBV6-1 and TRBJ1-2, with unresolved D. Germline-derived CDR1 and CDR2 are MNHNS and SASEGT. This CDR3 has 11 amino acids. The germline V and J ends were trimmed by 3 bases and 3 bases, with 2 bases remaining between them. The CDR3 bases are TGTGCCAGCAGTGACCACTATGGCTACACCTTC. This sequence encodes CASSDHYGYTF.

CDR3 amino acids: CASSLNLYTGELFF. The CDR3 DNA reads TGTGCCAGCAGCTTAAACCTATACACCGGGGAGCTGTTTTTT. The V gene is TRBV7-3, the J gene TRBJ2-2; D is uncertain. Trimming removed 1 base from V and 3 bases from J, with 6 bases in between. Germline V gene lookup returns CDR1 SGHTA and CDR2 FQGTGA. The CDR3 sequence is 14 residues long.

The chain employs TRBV28 and TRBJ1-6; D unclear. Germline V gene data show CDR1 as MDHEN and CDR2 as SYDVKM. This CDR3 has 13 amino acids. The germline V and J ends were trimmed by 4 bases and 7 bases, with 8 bases remaining between them. The CDR3 DNA reads as TGTGCCAGCAGTTCCCGACACAATTCACCCCTCCACTTT. Translated: CASSSRHNSPLHF.

The chain combines TRBV7-8 with TRBJ1-1; weak D call: TRBD1 (6 bases). CDR3 length: 14 residues. Per germline, CDR1 SGHVS and CDR2 FQNEAQ. Trimming left V 1 base short and J 5 bases short, with 11 bases between. In DNA form, the CDR3 reads TGTGCCAGCAGCTTAGGGGGGGCGCGTACTGAAGCTTTCTTT. As protein: CASSLGGARTEAFF.